Reported below is one T cell receptor beta chain. This clonotype was recorded a few times. What antigen it recognizes has not been identified. The record has no base qualities; no much larger clone is one base away. This entry belongs to a study of T cells in Graves' hyperthyroidism and ophthalmopathy (dated by TCRdb to between 2017 and 2020). For context, the study as a whole: Peripheral blood was sampled at the time of initial diagnosis, prior to any treatment. To identify distinguishing TCR V-J signatures, a discovery cohort of around 100 patients was used, comprising roughly 45 with Graves' ophthalmopathy and around 60 with stable Graves' hyperthyroidism. The roughly 91 discovery patients were randomly split 7:3 into training and test sets. The study also compared thyroid tissue and blood T-cell repertoires from five or six Graves' hyperthyroidism patients. Once sampling was done, hyperthyroidism patients were given methimazole at a starting dose of 30 mg daily, whereas ophthalmopathy patients were given high-dose intravenous methylprednisolone. Prospective prediction of ophthalmopathy was tested in an independent validation cohort consisting of 18 to 20 hyperthyroidism patients and approximately 16 patients who later progressed to ophthalmopathy. The paper reports TCR Vbeta CDR3 sequencing of 130 to 150 peripheral blood samples: approximately 41 ophthalmopathy, about 75 hyperthyroidism and some 17 progressor patients.

TCR beta CDR3 regions were amplified from RNA transcripts. A first-round RT-PCR of the TCR CDR3 used the HTBI primer set with the Qiagen OneStep RT-PCR kit. Libraries were constructed in a second round of multiplex PCR, after which size selection and purification were carried out. The libraries were sequenced on an Illumina HiSeq2000 using paired-end 100 bp reads. Per the source publication's procedure: Raw data were processed with SOAPnuke, discarding reads with adapters, uncalled bases, mean Phred below 15, or no exact constant-primer or identifier match. High-quality paired reads were merged with COPE v1.2.5, and unique nucleotide sequences were defined as clonotypes. Clonotypes were aligned to IMGT TRBV, TRBD and TRBJ reference segments using MiTCR v1.1. The analysis was restricted to V-J combinations with a frequency above 0.0001, which together covered just over 99% of the repertoires. A TCS score was defined as the ratio between F50 (clonal expansion) and ExV (chaos), using BLOSUM62-based TCRdist between CDR3 peptides within each V-J. Welch's t-statistics and random forest reduced roughly 500 V-J features to roughly 13, which were used in a naive Bayes classifier (R e1071). TCRdb took the public reads, trimmed them with fastp at Q25, ran MiXCR for clone calling and kept in-frame beta chains. CDR3 protein sequences are deduplicated, and each keeps its most common genes and DNA. The authors' filters were not applied to this entry. The sample table records fewer than 450,000 distinct CDR3 sequences; approximately 17% of these occur just once. Around two fifths of the sample rests with the top ten.

Moderately to severely active disease, a Clinical Activity Score of at least 3, a NOSPECS grade of at least 4, and a duration under 3 months were present in ophthalmopathy patients. The study excluded patients with uncontrolled infections, other autoimmune diseases, pregnancy or lactation. Diagnoses relied on clinical symptoms, serum thyroxine and TRAb, thyroid ultrasound and orbital computed tomography. Ficoll-Paque density gradient centrifugation was used to isolate PBMCs from around 9.1 ml of fresh peripheral blood. Total RNA was extracted with Trizol reagent, and quality was checked on an Agilent 2100 Bioanalyzer. Relative to germline, V is missing 3 bases and J is missing 14 bases, with 6 bases of the junction outside any gene match. From its cysteine to its phenylalanine, the CDR3 spans 13 amino acids. The only DNA kept is the CDR3, 39 bases in frame from the first base. For CDR1 and CDR2, the germline V gene lists SGHTA and FQGNSA.

What the authors observed across the whole study: Most expanded thyroid clonotypes (frequency above 0.001) were also found in blood, which suggests that blood repertoires may mirror thyroid immune responses. Sample size was not statistically predetermined, and blinding of investigators to group allocation was not performed. During validation, the model predicted progression to ophthalmopathy a median of about 5.9 months ahead of onset, with approximately 70% sensitivity and less than 85% specificity. A model built on a 13 V-J signature distinguished ophthalmopathy from stable hyperthyroidism, reaching 87.88% sensitivity and about 81% specificity in cross-validation and 80%/75% in testing.

The chain joins TRBV7-2 to TRBJ2-3, and 12 junction bases match TRBD2. Sequenced sample: blood. The sequence derives from a man younger than 35 with Graves' ophthalmopathy. The CDR3 reads as follows: CASSLMTSGGRYF. The nucleotide sequence reads as follows: TGTGCCAGCAGCTTGATGACTAGCGGGGGCCGGTATTTT.